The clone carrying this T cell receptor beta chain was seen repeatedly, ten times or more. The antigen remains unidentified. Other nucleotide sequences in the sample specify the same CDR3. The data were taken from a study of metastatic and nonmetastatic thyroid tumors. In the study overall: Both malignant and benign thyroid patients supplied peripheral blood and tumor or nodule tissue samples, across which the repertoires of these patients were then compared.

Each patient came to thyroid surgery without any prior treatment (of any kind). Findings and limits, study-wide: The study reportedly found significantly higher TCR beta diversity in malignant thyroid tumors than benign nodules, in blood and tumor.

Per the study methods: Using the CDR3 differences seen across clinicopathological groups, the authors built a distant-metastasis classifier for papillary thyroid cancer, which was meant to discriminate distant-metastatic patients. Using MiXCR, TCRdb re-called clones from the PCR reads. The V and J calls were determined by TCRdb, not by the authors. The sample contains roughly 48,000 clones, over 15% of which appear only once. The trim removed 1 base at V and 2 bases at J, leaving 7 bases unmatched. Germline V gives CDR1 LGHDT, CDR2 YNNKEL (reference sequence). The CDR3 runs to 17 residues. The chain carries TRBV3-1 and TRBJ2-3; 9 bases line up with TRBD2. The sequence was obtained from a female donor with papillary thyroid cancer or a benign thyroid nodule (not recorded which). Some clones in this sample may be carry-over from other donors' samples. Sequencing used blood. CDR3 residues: CASSQGDRTSVTDTQYF. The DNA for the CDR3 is TGTGCCAGCAGCCAAGGGGACCGGACTAGCGTCACAGATACGCAGTATTTT.